This TCR beta chain appears in the sequencing data of a study of T-cell memory formation after mild COVID-19. This clonotype was recorded a few times. Germline CDR1 and CDR2: SGHVS and FNYEAQ. CDR3 length: 18 amino acids. With 3 bases removed from V and 1 base from J, the gap between germline ends came to 18 bases. Each CDR3 protein is one row after TCRdb ran MiXCR on the 5' RACE reads. There are about 410,000 distinct CDR3 sequences in the sample; about 22% occur only once, and 10% to 15% lies in the top ten. The source is an adult woman who had mild COVID-19 (a few samples of this study predate the infection). Cell type and time point are not known. The V call is TRBV7-6, the J call TRBJ2-2, with D uncertain. Specimen: PBMCs or a T cell subset sorted from them (not recorded which). CDR3: CASSLSGLGWQNTGELFF. In DNA, the CDR3 is TGTGCCAGCAGCTTGAGTGGGTTGGGCTGGCAGAACACCGGGGAGCTGTTTTTT.